This T cell receptor (beta chain) was obtained from a study of T cell responses to AZD1222 COVID-19 vaccine. The repertoire was sequenced with immunoSEQ multiplex PCR; TCRdb's copy has only in-frame clones and lacks some. The sample shows roughly 110,000 clones, around 92% of them seen only once. Comment on this clone: The antigen is not known. At one end the junction does not follow the germline gene, possibly because of a read error.

Study results and limitations: At study baseline, merely more than 5 AZD1222 recipients were seropositive.

Per the germline V gene, CDR1 is MNHEY and CDR2 is SVGAGI. The CDR3 totals 12 residues. The TCR originated in an adult in good health. Source: peripheral blood, taken on day 0 of AZD1222 vaccination. The chain joins TRBV6-5 to TRBJ2-7; unclear D gene. CDR3 residues: CATSPALYGQYF. DNA of the CDR3: TGTGCCACGTCCCCAGCCTTATACGGGCAGTACTTC.